The entry that follows covers one TCR beta chain sequence. This clonotype was detected many times. It has no known antigen specificity. It has no much larger one-base neighbor in the sample; base qualities were not kept. Naive CD8 T cell libraries were made from roughly 21,000 to 960,000 sorted cells using 10%, 30% or 50% of purified RNA. Naive CD8 T cells, defined as CD8+CD4-CCR7+CD45RA+, were FACS-sorted into RLT Plus buffer on a BD FACSAria II. To test detection sensitivity, Jurkat RNA equal to ten TCR copies was added to samples of about 20,000-1,000,000 naive CD8 T cells. Enrichment of CD8 T cells was performed with RosetteSep CD8+ T Cell Enrichment Cocktail and Ficoll-Paque, after which ACK red cell lysis was carried out. This sample stems from a study of molecular identifiers for immune sequencing clone quantification (dated by TCRdb to 2017 to 2018). Broadly, across the study: For a replicate experiment, RNA from approximately 20,000 or 100,000 naive CD8 T cells was divided into five aliquots, and four of the five aliquots were sequenced. This methods study benchmarked molecular-identifier clustering-based TCR repertoire sequencing (MIDCIRS) and TCR RNA copy counting, using CD8 T cells to do so.

Broader findings and caveats from the paper: The naive libraries included spiked-in Jurkat TCR RNA (over nine copies' worth), and this RNA is not part of the donor repertoire. In CMV-specific effector cells, over 99% of molecules were held by clones above 20 RNA copies, whereas under 1% of molecules were held by such clones in naive cells. When barcode sub-clustering was left out, chimeric consensus sequences inflated TCR diversity, with chimeras reaching as high as 47%. Spiked-in Jurkat TCR RNA equivalent to a single cell was reported to be detectable even among 750,000 to 1,000,000 naive CD8 T cells. Identical TCR molecules sharing a barcode could cause highly expanded clone sizes to be underestimated. Modeling gave about 3 recovered TCR RNA copies per cell versus 8 to 10 by digital PCR, implying around 33% capture efficiency.

Library preparation employed PCR. This sample was sequenced with a NextSeq 500. Preparation of bulk TCR libraries followed a previously described approach, with the TCR primers listed in Table S5. Purification of total RNA was performed with the Qiagen AllPrep DNA/RNA kit. Before any analysis, reads coming from multiple sequencing runs of the same library were combined into one pool. Per the original workflow: Reads were retained only if their TCR constant sequence matched exactly, and those retained reads were trimmed to 150 nt and grouped according to their 12-nt molecular barcodes. Reads in each barcode group were sub-clustered using a 15% Levenshtein threshold, and a quality-weighted consensus sequence was built for each RNA molecule. Non-functional sequences were filtered out, along with any lower-count sequence sitting one edit away from another sequence. On the basis of fitting two negative binomial distributions, barcode sub-clusters with fewer than 20% of the maximum read count were discarded. In-frame beta chains were kept once TCRdb had trimmed the public reads at Q25 with fastp and called clones with MiXCR. Every CDR3 protein is listed once, alongside the most common genes and DNA of its rows. These V and J calls rely on TCRdb rather than the paper's analysis. In all, the sample holds 40,000 to 45,000 distinct CDR3 sequences, and about a quarter of those were seen once. The top ten constitute over 0.95% of the sample.

Specimen: naive CD8+ T cells from blood, with Jurkat cell RNA spiked in. The meaning of the sample's cell subset or site label: FACS-sorted CD8+CD4-CCR7+CD45RA+ naive T cells. The sequence was obtained from a human donor in good health. Some libraries in this study had Jurkat cell RNA spiked in.

The CDR3 protein sequence reads: CASSANPGDAGANVLTF. The sequence in DNA is TGTGCCAGCAGCGCAAACCCAGGGGATGCTGGGGCCAACGTCCTGACTTTC. The sequence is built from TRBV9 and TRBJ2-6; the D gene is perhaps TRBD1, on 6 matching bases. V is cut by 3 bases and J by 2 bases, and the space between the germline ends is 15 bases. From cysteine to phenylalanine, the CDR3 is 17 amino acids long. Here the CDR3 DNA is all that survives: 51 bases in frame from base 1. CDR1 is given as SGDLS and CDR2 as YYNGEE, both from the germline V gene.